The TCR beta chain described here comes from a study of shared clonotypes between healthy human individuals (dated by TCRdb to 2018 to 2021). Looking at the study overall: A couple of women and a few men aged 18 to 49 years were included in the cohort. To increase sequencing depth and limit assay-specific biases, different laboratories used diverse techniques to prepare libraries and sequence TCR repertoires. For each donor, CD4 naive and CD4 memory were each run on three plates, CD8 naive on two plates, and CD8 memory on one plate. Per donor, leukapheresis produced somewhere between about 0.94 and 9 billion PBMCs. The study deeply sequenced blood TCR repertoires of about five healthy adults to estimate repertoire size and the extent of clonotype sharing between individuals.

Healthy HIV-negative adults with no recently reported acute infections or vaccinations were included as donors. All donors were Caucasian adults living in Nashville, Tennessee, USA. CD4+ T cells were enriched by magnetic negative selection; naive cells were then positively selected on CD45RA, and the negative fraction formed the memory subset. After blood collection by leukapheresis, PBMCs were isolated using Ficoll-Histopaque density gradient centrifugation and then cryopreserved in the vapor phase of liquid nitrogen. Analytical flow cytometry was used to check the purity and quantity of every magnetically sorted T cell population. Genomic DNA was isolated from each sorted fraction and quantified by UV absorbance on a Nanodrop 2000c. This clone was found a few times. The clone's antigen remains unknown. Per-nucleotide qualities are absent, and no much larger clonotype sits a single base away. Per the germline V gene (reference sequence), LNHDA is the CDR1 and SQIVND is the CDR2. V lost 4 bases and J lost 1 base, and the count of bases not matched to a germline gene is 5. From the cysteine up to the phenylalanine, the CDR3 has a length of 16 residues. The CDR3 DNA has 48 bases and is translated from base 1.

Study-level results and caveats: Even with the large sequencing depth, rarefaction of the sorted-subset datasets indicated that sequencing was incomplete. Based on pairwise subsampling, the degree of clonotype sharing among donors was expected to be affected by sequencing depth. Because the study included a small number of donors, the genetic and exposure-history diversity represented was limited. Sampling was restricted to blood, and TCR repertoires in tissue are likely to differ from TCR repertoires in blood. Compared with non-shared clonotypes, clonotypes shared by all four sorted-subset donors had higher generation probabilities. Naive subsets generally had larger estimated clonotype richness than memory subsets. When a few donors were compared, the shared fraction of clonotypes was about 5% for naive CD4, 3.5% to 4% for naive CD8, 2% to 2.5% for memory CD4, and 0.3% to 0.5% for memory CD8.

Using the deep immunoSEQ assay, TCR CDR3 regions were amplified from genomic DNA by multiplex PCR. Genomic DNA extracted from each cell subset was distributed evenly over all wells of several immunoSEQ 96-well plates, and each plate served as one replicate. For sorted subsets, roughly 200 ng of genomic DNA, equivalent to tens of thousands of T cell genomes, went into each replicate PCR. Purified libraries were measured with a Qubit 3.0 fluorometer, size-checked on a Bioanalyzer 2100, and measured again with the KAPA Library Quantification kit. Every immunoSEQ 96-well plate was sequenced on a separate single-read 150-cycle Illumina NextSeq 550 flow cell. The source study handled its data this way. The immunoSEQ output contained only junctional sequences without quality scores, so filtering could not match that applied to full-length reads. Sequences were annotated with PyIR, a Python wrapper for IgBLAST v1.9, and V/J genes and CDR3 were assigned using IMGT germline references. Reads were removed for weak V/J assignments (E-value above 1e-6), missing CDR3, stop codons, out-of-frame junctions, or ambiguous translated residues. V3J clonotypes were defined as sequences sharing the same inferred V gene, J gene, and CDR3 amino acid sequence. Percentage overlap between repertoires was calculated by dividing the number of shared unique clonotypes by the size of the smaller repertoire. RTK rarefaction, the Chao1 estimator, and Recon v2.1 estimates of unobserved clonotypes were used to assess repertoire richness. For all TCRbeta clonotypes obtained by the gDNA method from several donors, generation probabilities were computed with OLGA. TCRdb re-hosts the immuneACCESS table, in-frame sequences only. Its copies lack some clones; in the studies checked, an unresolved V gene accounts for under half of them, and the cause for the rest is not known. V and J calls plus clone size are reproduced from that table; the DNA served to infer D and trimming. The sample table records roughly 1,100,000 clones; approximately 72% of these occur just once. The ten largest clonotypes hold about 1.4% of the sample.

The sequence derives from a man between 18 and 29 years old in good health. The chain joins TRBV19 to TRBJ1-5; 9 bases in the junction line up with TRBD1. The sequenced material came from memory CD4+ T cells sorted from blood. This specimen's cell subset or site label, interpreted: CD45RA-negative fraction. The CDR3 reads CASSTPDRGSNQPQHF. The bases are TGTGCCAGTAGTACCCCGGACAGGGGAAGCAATCAGCCCCAGCATTTT.